These T cell receptor beta chains were read from a single sample in a study of T cell responses to AZD1222 COVID-19 vaccine. Profiled with immunoSEQ multiplex PCR; TCRdb holds only in-frame clones, not every one. The profile shows about 86,000 clones, over 75% of them singletons. The sample consisted of peripheral blood, taken 28 days after the second AZD1222 dose. These receptors came from an adult who received the AZD1222 COVID-19 vaccine. The CDR3 runs from the conserved cysteine through the conserved F or W. A D gene is named only where the DNA matches it firmly. A row's size may be missing; if present it is once, few, many or a size class.

v_gene	j_gene	abundance	d_gene	len	CDR3nt	CDR3aa
TRBV7-2	TRBJ2-5	NA	NA	14	TGTGCCAGCAGCCTTGGGGGTGGCCAAGAGACCCAGTACTTC	CASSLGGGQETQYF
TRBV27	TRBJ2-1	NA	NA	16	TGTGCCAGCAGATCAGAAGGCTGGGGGCCCTACAATGAGCAGTTCTTC	CASRSEGWGPYNEQFF
TRBV6-8	TRBJ2-7	NA	NA	14	TGTGCCAGCAGTTATGGCGGGATCTCCTACGAGCAGTACTTC	CASSYGGISYEQYF
TRBV2	TRBJ1-5	NA	NA	13	TGTGCCAGCAGTGGGCTGACGAATCAGCCCCAGCATTTT	CASSGLTNQPQHF
TRBV11-3	TRBJ2-5	NA	NA	13	TGTGCCAGCAGCTTAGGACAGTTAGAGACCCAGTACTTC	CASSLGQLETQYF
TRBV6-5	TRBJ2-3	NA	NA	15	TGTGCCAGCAGCGGCTGGGGTACACGGGCAGATACGCAGTATTTT	CASSGWGTRADTQYF
TRBV7-2	TRBJ1-1	NA	NA	15	TGTGCCAGCAGCACCCTCAGCAGGGGTATGACTGAAGCTTTCTTT	CASSTLSRGMTEAFF
TRBV7-9	TRBJ1-4	NA	NA	17	TGTGCCAGCAGCTCCCAGAGACATATTGCAACTAATGAAAAACTGTTTTTT	CASSSQRHIATNEKLFF
TRBV12-3/TRBV12-4	TRBJ1-1	NA	NA	13	TGTGCCAGCAGTTTGACCGTGAACACTGAAGCTTTCTTT	CASSLTVNTEAFF
TRBV9	TRBJ2-2	NA	NA	13	TGTGCCAGCAGCGTAGGAGGGAACGGGGAGCTGTTTTTT	CASSVGGNGELFF
TRBV4-3	TRBJ2-7	NA	TRBD1	15	TGCGCCAGCAGCCAGTCCGGGACAGGGGCCTACGAGCAGTACTTC	CASSQSGTGAYEQYF
TRBV6-5	TRBJ1-4	NA	TRBD1	14	TGTGCCAGCGCGCGGGGGACAGCTAATGAAAAACTGTTTTTT	CASARGTANEKLFF
TRBV10-3	TRBJ1-2	NA	NA	13	TGTGCCGTATCAGCCCGGGGGGACTATGGCTACACCTTC	CAVSARGDYGYTF
TRBV7-9	TRBJ2-6	NA	NA	16	TGTGCCAGCAGCCTGAGTGGGGAGGCTGGGGCCAACGTCCTGACTTTC	CASSLSGEAGANVLTF
TRBV10-3	TRBJ1-1	NA	TRBD1	14	TGTGCCATAAAACCCGGGACAGATAACACTGAAGCTTTCTTT	CAIKPGTDNTEAFF
TRBV11-3	TRBJ2-1	once	TRBD2	15	TGTGCCAGCAGCCCCGGGGGGGAAGGCTACAATGAGCAGTTCTTC	CASSPGGEGYNEQFF
TRBV5-1	TRBJ1-3	NA	NA	18	TGCGCCAGCAGCCTGAGCCCCTCGGCAGGGTCCCCTGGAAACACCATATATTTT	CASSLSPSAGSPGNTIYF
TRBV12-3/TRBV12-4	TRBJ1-2	NA	NA	13	TGTGCCAGCAGTCTGGACAGTAACTATGGCTACACCTTC	CASSLDSNYGYTF
TRBV19	TRBJ1-5	NA	NA	16	TGTGCCAGTAGTTCCACCGGGACCTATAGCAATCAGCCCCAGCATTTT	CASSSTGTYSNQPQHF
TRBV14	TRBJ2-1	NA	TRBD2	13	TGTGCCAGCAGCCCGGGAGGGTTTCATGAGCAGTTCTTC	CASSPGGFHEQFF
TRBV10-3	TRBJ1-5	NA	NA	15	TGTGCCACCGCCCCGGGAACAGTTAGCAATCAGCCCCAGCATTTT	CATAPGTVSNQPQHF
TRBV6-6	TRBJ1-1	NA	NA	13	TGTGCCAGCACCCGGGACGAGTTACCTGAAGCTTTCTTT	CASTRDELPEAFF
TRBV5-8	TRBJ1-3	few	TRBD1	15	TGTGCCAGCAGCCGGGGACAGCCCCTAAGGGACACCATATATTTT	CASSRGQPLRDTIYF
TRBV5-1	TRBJ2-3	NA	TRBD2	15	TGCGCCAGCAGCTTAGCGGGGCAGCCCACAGATACGCAGTATTTT	CASSLAGQPTDTQYF
TRBV27	TRBJ1-1	once	NA	11	TGTGCCAGCCGGGGGAACACTGAAGCTTTCTTT	CASRGNTEAFF
TRBV30	TRBJ1-2	few	NA	13	TGTGCCTGGAGTGTTGAGGCTAACTATGGCTACACCTTC	CAWSVEANYGYTF
TRBV4-1	TRBJ2-5	NA	TRBD2	16	TGCGCCAGCAGCCAGACTAGCGGGGGATTCCAAGAGACCCAGTACTTC	CASSQTSGGFQETQYF
TRBV19	TRBJ1-5	NA	NA	14	TGTGCCAGTAGGATATCTTGGAGCAATCAGCCCCAGCATTTT	CASRISWSNQPQHF
TRBV6-5	TRBJ1-1	NA	NA	14	TGTGCCAGCAGTCCCGGACGGAGGAACACTGAAGCTTTCTTT	CASSPGRRNTEAFF
TRBV2	TRBJ2-7	NA	NA	15	TGTGCCAGCAGTCCCGAACAGGGTTTCGGCTACGAGCAGTACTTC	CASSPEQGFGYEQYF
TRBV6-2/TRBV6-3	TRBJ2-3	NA	TRBD2	15	TGTGCCAGCAGTTACTCCGGGACTAACACAGATACGCAGTATTTT	CASSYSGTNTDTQYF
TRBV6-2/TRBV6-3	TRBJ2-3	NA	TRBD2	16	TGTGCCAGCAGTTCCCAGCGGGGGGGTAGCACAGATACGCAGTATTTT	CASSSQRGGSTDTQYF
TRBV27	TRBJ1-1	NA	TRBD1	14	TGTGCCAGCAGTTTTGGGACAGGGGGCGTTGAAGCTTTCTTT	CASSFGTGGVEAFF
TRBV9	TRBJ2-1	NA	TRBD1	15	TGTGCCAGCAGCGTAACAGGACAGGGGCCGTATGAGCAGTTCTTC	CASSVTGQGPYEQFF
TRBV2	TRBJ1-1	few	NA	13	TGTGCCAGCAGTGAGATAGGGGTGGCTGAAGCTTTCTTT	CASSEIGVAEAFF
TRBV5-6	TRBJ2-4	NA	NA	17	TGTGCCAGCAGCTCGAGTACTAAACTTTTAGCCAAAAACATTCAGTACTTC	CASSSSTKLLAKNIQYF
TRBV5-4	TRBJ1-2	NA	NA	13	TGTGCCAGCAGCTCACAGGGATTGTATGGCTACACCTTC	CASSSQGLYGYTF
TRBV6-5	TRBJ1-1	NA	NA	14	TGTGCCAGCAGGACCGGACAGTTTTACACTGAAGCTTTCTTT	CASRTGQFYTEAFF
TRBV5-1	TRBJ2-1	few	NA	14	TGCGCCAGCAGCTTGGATAGCTCCTACAATGAGCAGTTCTTC	CASSLDSSYNEQFF
TRBV3-1/TRBV3-2	TRBJ1-6	NA	TRBD1	19	TGTGCCAGCAGCCAAGAGGGACAGAGTAGAGTTTTTTCTAATTCACCCCTCCACTTT	CASSQEGQSRVFSNSPLHF
TRBV6-1	TRBJ1-1	once	NA	16	TGTGCCAGCAGTGACGGTTTGGCGGGGGCGAGCCTGGGGGCTTTCTTT	CASSDGLAGASLGAFF
TRBV4-2	TRBJ2-2	NA	NA	17	TGTGCCAGCAGCCAAGTAGTTGGACTACCGAACACCGGGGAGCTGTTTTTT	CASSQVVGLPNTGELFF
TRBV6-2/TRBV6-3	TRBJ2-1	NA	NA	12	TGTGCCAGCAGTTACTCCCAGATTGAGCAGTTCTTC	CASSYSQIEQFF
TRBV5-1	TRBJ1-1	NA	NA	13	TGCGCCAGCAGCTTCAGGGTGAGGGCTGAAGCTTTCTTT	CASSFRVRAEAFF
TRBV6-1	TRBJ1-4	NA	TRBD1	15	TGTGCCAGCAGTGATGAGGACAGGATTAATGACAAACTGTTTTTT	CASSDEDRINDKLFF
TRBV9	TRBJ2-7	few	TRBD2	13	TGTGCCAGCAGCCCCCGGGACTACACCGAGCAGTACTTC	CASSPRDYTEQYF
TRBV18	TRBJ1-1	NA	NA	13	TGTGCCAGCTCACAGGGGTTGAACACTGAAGCTTTCTTT	CASSQGLNTEAFF
TRBV6-5	TRBJ1-1	NA	NA	14	TGTGCCAGCAGCGCTTGGGGGGGCGGCACTGAAGCTTTCTTT	CASSAWGGGTEAFF
TRBV6-1	TRBJ1-6	NA	NA	14	TGTGCCAGCAGTGAAGTGCCGAGTAATTCACCCCTCCACTTT	CASSEVPSNSPLHF
TRBV7-2	TRBJ2-3	NA	NA	14	TGTGCCAGCAGTTCTCCCACTCCCACAGATACGCAGTATTTT	CASSSPTPTDTQYF
TRBV28	TRBJ2-5	NA	NA	15	TGTGCCAGCAGTTTATGGTCCAGCGGCGGGGAGACCCAGTACTTC	CASSLWSSGGETQYF
TRBV3-1/TRBV3-2	TRBJ2-3	NA	NA	18	TGTGCCAGCAGCCAAGGTCTCCGTGGAGGGATGAGCACAGATACGCAGTATTTT	CASSQGLRGGMSTDTQYF
TRBV4-2	TRBJ1-6	NA	TRBD1	15	TGTGCCAGCAGCCCCCGGGACAGGGAGAATTCACCCCTCCACTTT	CASSPRDRENSPLHF
TRBV4-1	TRBJ2-7	NA	NA	15	TGCGCCAGCAGCCAAGGAGGGGGGCCCCCCTACGAGCAGTACTTC	CASSQGGGPPYEQYF